What follows describes a single T cell receptor beta chain. Its recognized antigen is unknown. Base qualities were left out, and no much larger clone turns up one base away. These data are taken from a study of shared clonotypes between healthy human individuals (dated by TCRdb to 2018 to 2021). General notes on the study: The cohort included a few men and a couple of women between 18 and 49 years of age. For each donor, CD4 naive and CD4 memory were each run on three plates, CD8 naive on two plates, and CD8 memory on one plate. The study deeply sequenced blood TCR repertoires of several healthy adults to estimate repertoire size and the extent of clonotype sharing between individuals. To increase sequencing depth and limit assay-specific biases, TCR repertoire library preparation and sequencing were carried out by different laboratories using diverse techniques. Between about 0.8 and 8.9 billion PBMCs per donor were obtained by leukapheresis. Overall results and qualifications from the work: Because the study included only a small number of donors, the genetic and exposure-history diversity represented was limited. Sampling was limited to blood, and TCR repertoires in tissue likely differ from TCR repertoires in blood. Compared with non-shared clonotypes, the clonotypes found in all four sorted-subset donors had higher generation probabilities. Larger estimated clonotype richness was generally found for naive subsets than for memory subsets. Based on pairwise subsampling, the degree of clonotype sharing among donors was expected to be affected by sequencing depth. Roughly 5% of naive CD4, more than 3% of naive CD8, 2.3% of memory CD4, and over 0.35% of memory CD8 clonotypes were shared across four donors. Even with the large sequencing depth, rarefaction of the sorted-subset datasets indicated that sequencing was incomplete.

Using the deep immunoSEQ assay, TCR CDR3 regions were amplified from genomic DNA by multiplex PCR. Genomic DNA extracted from each cell subset was distributed evenly over all wells of several immunoSEQ 96-well plates, and each plate served as one replicate. For sorted subsets, each replicate PCR was loaded with 200 ng genomic DNA, equivalent to 32,000 or so T cell genomes. Purified libraries were measured with a Qubit 3.0 fluorometer, size-checked on a Bioanalyzer 2100, and measured again with the KAPA Library Quantification kit. A separate single-read 150-cycle Illumina NextSeq 550 flow cell was used to sequence each immunoSEQ 96-well plate. The published analysis was carried out like this. Because the immunoSEQ output included only junctional sequences and no quality scores, the filtering could not be the same as the filtering used for full-length reads. To assign V/J genes and CDR3, sequences were annotated using PyIR, a Python wrapper for IgBLAST v1.9, with IMGT germline references. Reads with weak V/J assignments (E-value above 1e-6), missing CDR3, stop codons, out-of-frame junctions, or ambiguous translated residues were removed. V3J clonotypes were defined by identical inferred V gene, J gene, and CDR3 amino acid sequence. Percentage overlap between repertoires was computed as shared unique clonotypes divided by the size of the smaller repertoire. Richness of each repertoire was evaluated using RTK rarefaction, the Chao1 estimator, and Recon v2.1 estimates of unobserved clonotypes. Generation probabilities for all TCRbeta clonotypes obtained by the gDNA method from a handful of donors were computed using OLGA. The clones in this table, taken by TCRdb from immuneACCESS, are in-frame only. Not every clone is retained; where verified, under half of the shortfall comes from an unresolved V gene, and the cause of the rest is unknown. V, J and clone size derive from that table, while D and trimming were established from the DNA sequence. A total of some 2,100,000 clones appear in this sample, under 95% of them only once. The ten largest clonotypes hold about 1.8% of the sample.

CD8 naive samples consisted of CD45RO-negative cells that were positively selected for CCR7, yielding a CD45RA+CCR7+ population without TemRA cells. Donors were healthy HIV-negative adults with no recently reported acute infections or vaccinations. Every donor was a Caucasian adult living in Nashville, Tennessee, USA. After blood collection by leukapheresis, PBMCs were isolated using Ficoll-Histopaque density gradient centrifugation and then cryopreserved in the vapor phase of liquid nitrogen. Analytical flow cytometry was used to check the purity and quantity of each magnetically sorted T cell population. Genomic DNA was isolated from every sorted fraction and measured by UV absorbance on a Nanodrop 2000c. The germline V gene supplies CDR1 MDHEN and CDR2 SYDVKM. The CDR3 measures 15 amino acids from cysteine to phenylalanine. The read is trimmed to its CDR3 DNA, 45 bases read in frame from base 1. The germline V and J ends show losses of 5 bases and 7 bases respectively, and no gene match explains 5 bases of the junction.

The source is a man younger than 35 in good health. Some clones in this sample may be carry-over from other donors' samples. The chain is encoded by TRBV28 joined to TRBJ2-1; 13 junctional bases match TRBD2. The material sequenced was naive CD8+ T cells from PBMCs. The cell subset or site label, read with the paper, signifies: CD45RA+CCR7+. At the DNA level, the sequence is TGTGCCAGCAGTGGACTAGCGGGAGAAAGAAATGAGCAGTTCTTC. The resulting protein is CASSGLAGERNEQFF.